Listed here are 16 T cell receptor beta chains from one sample, sequenced in a study of T cell responses to AZD1222 COVID-19 vaccine. The protocol was immunoSEQ multiplex PCR, while the TCRdb copy is restricted to in-frame clones and leaves out a portion. The data hold 180,000 or so clones, with around 90% observed a single time. This specimen consisted of peripheral blood, obtained 28 days after the second AZD1222 dose. These receptors all stem from an adult who received the AZD1222 COVID-19 vaccine.

The chain combines TRBV11-3 with TRBJ2-3, with 9 bases that match TRBD1. Germline lookup yields CDR1 SGHNT and CDR2 YENEEA. V lost 5 bases to trimming and J lost 3 bases; unmatched junction nucleotides: 3. This CDR3 contains 14 residues. The CDR3 spells CASSTGQGTDTQYF. The CDR3 DNA reads as TGTGCCAGCAGCACGGGACAGGGAACAGATACGCAGTATTTT. The full variable domain, in which reference TRBV11-3 and TRBJ2-3 provide the parts outside the CDR3, is EAGVVQSPRYKIIEKKQPVAFWCNPISGHNTLYWYLQNLGQGPELLIRYENEEAVDDSQLPKDRFSAERLKGVDSTLKIQPAELGDSAVYLCASSTGQGTDTQYFGPGTRLTVL.

The chain employs TRBV19 and TRBJ2-3; unclear D gene. The germline V and J ends were trimmed by 4 bases and 3 bases, with 17 bases remaining between them. The germline gives CDR1 LNHDA, CDR2 SQIVND (reference sequence). The CDR3 totals 16 residues. CDR3 DNA sequence: TGTGCCAGTAGTAAGAGAGTCCAGGTGGGAACAGATACGCAGTATTTT. Translating gives CASSKRVQVGTDTQYF.

The chain uses TRBV6-2 or TRBV6-3 and TRBJ2-7; maybe TRBD2 (6 bases). Trimming pared 5 bases from V and 6 bases from J, leaving 20 bases between. Germline assignment: CDR1 MNHEY and CDR2 SVGEGT. The CDR3 spans 15 residues. The CDR3 DNA sequence: TGTGCCAGCAGTGACGGGACTCATAAGGTCGGCGAGCAGTACTTC. It yields the protein CASSDGTHKVGEQYF.

The CDR3 is CASSQDKVEGYEQYF. CDR3 DNA sequence: TGCGCCAGCAGCCAAGACAAGGTTGAGGGCTACGAGCAGTACTTC. The chain links TRBV4-3 to TRBJ2-7; possible D gene TRBD2, 5 bases. The CDR3 contains 15 residues. V lost 0 bases to trimming and J lost 3 bases, with 12 bases between them. Germline V gene lookup returns CDR1 LGHNA and CDR2 YSLEER.

The chain uses TRBV27 and TRBJ2-7, with 9 bases aligning to TRBD1. The germline V gene encodes CDR1 MNHEY and CDR2 SMNVEV (reference sequence). Trimming removed 2 bases from V and 5 bases from J; junction bases left unmatched: 4. CDR3 size: 14 residues. The CDR3: CASSLLGQGDEQYF. In DNA, the CDR3 is TGTGCCAGCAGTTTACTGGGACAGGGCGACGAGCAGTACTTC.

The genes are TRBV19 and TRBJ1-2; D gene unclear. The V end lost 6 bases, the J end lost 6 bases, and 26 bases lay between the germline ends. This CDR3 comprises 17 residues. The germline V gene has CDR1 LNHDA and CDR2 SQIVND (reference sequence). The CDR3 loop is CASRRPWVGRTLHGYTF. CDR3 sequence (DNA): TGTGCCAGTAGACGCCCCTGGGTCGGACGGACCCTCCATGGCTACACCTTC.

The chain couples TRBV7-2 to TRBJ1-1; D is perhaps TRBD1 (5 bases). V was shortened by 7 bases and J by 11 bases, with 20 bases between the two germline ends. Germline CDR1 SGHTA, CDR2 FQGNSA. This CDR3 is 13 amino acids long. The CDR3 DNA reads TGTGCCAGCACCTTTAGGGGTTCAGGTGAGGCTTTCTTT. This translates into CASTFRGSGEAFF.

The gene calls are TRBV5-4 and TRBJ1-4, with 9 bases lining up with TRBD1. V dropped 0 bases and J dropped 8; count of bases not matched to a gene: 8. Germline V lookup: CDR1 SGHNT, CDR2 YYREEE (reference sequence). The CDR3 spans 16 residues. The chain's CDR3 is CASSLDGTGPGEKLFF. DNA of the CDR3: TGTGCCAGCAGCTTGGATGGGACAGGGCCAGGAGAAAAACTGTTTTTT.

The V call is TRBV9, the J call TRBJ1-6; 10 bases fit TRBD1. In germline, CDR1 is SGDLS, CDR2 YYNGEE. The CDR3 is made up of 15 amino acids. V lost 2 bases to trimming and J lost 7 bases; unmatched junction nucleotides: 3. Written as DNA, the CDR3 is TGTGCCAGCAGCGTCTCGGACAGGGGGAATTCACCCCTCCACTTT. It is translated as CASSVSDRGNSPLHF.

This chain links TRBV10-3 with TRBJ1-1; 7 bases line up with TRBD1. The germline gives CDR1 ENHRY, CDR2 SYGVKD. Unmatched junction bases numbered 1, after V lost 0 bases and J lost 0 bases. The CDR3 spans 15 residues. The CDR3 sequence is CAISESDRMNTEAFF. The CDR3 DNA sequence: TGTGCCATCAGTGAGTCGGACAGGATGAACACTGAAGCTTTCTTT.

The gene calls are TRBV7-8 and TRBJ1-1; D gene unclear. The V and J ends lost 2 bases and 1 base respectively, with 5 bases between them. The germline V gene encodes CDR1 SGHVS and CDR2 FQNEAQ. The CDR3 extends over 13 amino acids. The CDR3 DNA reads TGTGCCAGCAGCTTACTATGGAACACTGAAGCTTTCTTT. It codes for CASSLLWNTEAFF.

The chain couples TRBV4-2 to TRBJ2-7; tentative D call: TRBD2 (6 bases). CDR1 LGHNA and CDR2 YNFKEQ come from the germline V gene. The ends were cut back, 1 base at V and 3 bases at J, with 13 bases in the middle. The CDR3 runs to 15 residues. CDR3 sequence: CASSQGEMGGYEQYF. CDR3 sequence (DNA): TGTGCCAGCAGCCAAGGGGAAATGGGGGGCTACGAGCAGTACTTC.

The V call is TRBV3-1 (or the pseudogene TRBV3-2), the J call TRBJ2-1, with TRBD1 matching over 8 bases. Germline values: CDR1 LGHDT, CDR2 YNNKEL (reference sequence). The CDR3 covers 16 residues. The trim removed 4 bases at V and 5 bases at J, leaving 10 bases unmatched. The chain's CDR3 is CASSRQSGTGNNEQFF. CDR3 nucleotide sequence: TGTGCCAGCAGCCGCCAATCCGGGACAGGTAACAATGAGCAGTTCTTC.

This sequence joins TRBV7-3 and TRBJ2-3, with 14 bases aligning to TRBD2. From germline, CDR1 is SGHTA and CDR2 FQGTGA. After removal of 5 bases from V and 1 base from J, the junction contained 5 bases not matched to a gene. This CDR3 spans 17 amino acids. The CDR3 sequence is CASSRTGLAGGTDTQYF. Written as DNA, the CDR3 is TGTGCCAGCAGCCGGACGGGACTAGCGGGGGGCACAGATACGCAGTATTTT. Filled out from reference TRBV7-3 and TRBJ2-3, the complete variable domain reads GAGVSQTPSNKVTEKGKYVELRCDPISGHTALYWYRQSLGQGPEFLIYFQGTGAADDSGLPNDRFFAVRPEGSVSTLKIQRTERGDSAVYLCASSRTGLAGGTDTQYFGPGTRLTVL.

In this sample, this clone turned up a few times. The chain couples TRBV11-2 to TRBJ1-5; tentatively, D is TRBD1 (6 bases). Germline-derived CDR1 and CDR2 are SGHAT and FQNNGV. V was clipped by 5 bases and J by 6 bases, with 17 bases between them. This CDR3 contains 15 residues. The CDR3 here is CASSRDRTEGQPQHF. The CDR3 coding sequence is TGTGCCAGCAGCCGCGACCGGACAGAAGGTCAGCCCCAGCATTTT. The variable domain in full, with the rest retrieved from reference TRBV11-2 and TRBJ1-5, is EAGVAQSPRYKIIEKRQSVAFWCNPISGHATLYWYQQILGQGPKLLIQFQNNGVVDDSQLPKDRFSAERLKGVDSTLKIQPAKLEDSAVYLCASSRDRTEGQPQHFGDGTRLSIL.

The chain links TRBV15 to TRBJ2-1, with D tentatively TRBD1 (5 bases). The CDR3 totals 14 residues. Per germline, CDR1 LNHNV and CDR2 YYDKDF (reference sequence). The ends were cut back, 2 bases at V and 1 base at J, with 6 bases in the middle. CDR3 protein: CATSRQGSYNEQFF. CDR3 coding DNA: TGTGCCACCAGCAGACAGGGATCCTACAATGAGCAGTTCTTC.